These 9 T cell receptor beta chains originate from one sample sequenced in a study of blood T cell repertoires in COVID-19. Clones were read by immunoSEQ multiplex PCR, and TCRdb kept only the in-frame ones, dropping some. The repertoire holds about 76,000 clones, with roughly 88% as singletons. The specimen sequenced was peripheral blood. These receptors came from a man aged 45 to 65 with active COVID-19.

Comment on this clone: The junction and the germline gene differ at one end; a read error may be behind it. For the CDR3, the DNA is TGTGCCAGTAAGGATAGTAGCGGAGGCTACGAGCAGCACTTC. Protein sequence: CASKDSSGGYEQHF. The V call is TRBV19, the J call TRBJ2-7; a possible D gene is TRBD2 (6 bases). Germline lookup yields CDR1 LNHDA and CDR2 SQIVND (reference sequence). There are 14 residues in the CDR3.

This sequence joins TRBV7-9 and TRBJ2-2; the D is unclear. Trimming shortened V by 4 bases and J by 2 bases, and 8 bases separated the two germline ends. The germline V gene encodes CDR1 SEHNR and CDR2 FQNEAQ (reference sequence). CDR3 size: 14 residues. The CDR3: CASSSPGNTGELFF. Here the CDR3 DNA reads TGTGCCAGCAGCTCTCCAGGAAACACCGGGGAGCTGTTTTTT. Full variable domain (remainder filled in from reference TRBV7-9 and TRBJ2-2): DTGVSQNPRHKITKRGQNVTFRCDPISEHNRLYWYRQTLGQGPEFLTYFQNEAQLEKSRLLSDRFSAERPKGSFSTLEIQRTEQGDSAMYLCASSSPGNTGELFFGEGSRLTVL.

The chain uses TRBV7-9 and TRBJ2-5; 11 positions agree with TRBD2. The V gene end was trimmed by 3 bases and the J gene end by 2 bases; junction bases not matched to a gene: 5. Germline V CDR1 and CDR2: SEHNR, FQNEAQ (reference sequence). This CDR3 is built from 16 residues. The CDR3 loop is CASSLVAGGQQETQYF. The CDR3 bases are TGTGCCAGCAGCTTGGTAGCGGGGGGGCAACAAGAGACCCAGTACTTC. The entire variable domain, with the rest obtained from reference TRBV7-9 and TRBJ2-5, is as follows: DTGVSQNPRHKITKRGQNVTFRCDPISEHNRLYWYRQTLGQGPEFLTYFQNEAQLEKSRLLSDRFSAERPKGSFSTLEIQRTEQGDSAMYLCASSLVAGGQQETQYFGPGTRLLVL.

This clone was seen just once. The CDR3 loop is CASSFTGGDHGYTF. CDR3 DNA: TGTGCCAGCAGTTTTACGGGGGGCGATCACGGCTACACCTTC. The chain joins TRBV27 to TRBJ1-2, with D maybe TRBD1 (6 bases). The CDR3 spans 14 residues. V lost 3 bases, J lost 8 bases, and 16 bases lay in between. CDR1 is MNHEY, CDR2 SMNVEV, per germline (reference sequence).

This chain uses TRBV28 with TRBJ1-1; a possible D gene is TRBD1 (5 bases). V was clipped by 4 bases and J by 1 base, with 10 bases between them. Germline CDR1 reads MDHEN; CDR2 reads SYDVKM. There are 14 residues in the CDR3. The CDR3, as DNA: TGTGCCAGCAGTTACGCGGGGACGAACACTGAAGCTTTCTTT. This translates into CASSYAGTNTEAFF.

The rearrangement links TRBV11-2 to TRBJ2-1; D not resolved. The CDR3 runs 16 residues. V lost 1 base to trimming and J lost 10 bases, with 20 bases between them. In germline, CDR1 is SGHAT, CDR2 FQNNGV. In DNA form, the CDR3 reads TGTGCCAGCAGCTTAGGAGGCCATGCTGGCATCATCGAGCAGTTCTTC. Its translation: CASSLGGHAGIIEQFF.

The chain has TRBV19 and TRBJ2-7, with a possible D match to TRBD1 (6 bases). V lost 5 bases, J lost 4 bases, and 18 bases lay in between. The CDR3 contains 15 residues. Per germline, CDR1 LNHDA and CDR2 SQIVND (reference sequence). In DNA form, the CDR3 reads TGTGCCAGTAGTCTAACCACAGGGTTTAATTACGAGCAGTACTTC. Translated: CASSLTTGFNYEQYF.

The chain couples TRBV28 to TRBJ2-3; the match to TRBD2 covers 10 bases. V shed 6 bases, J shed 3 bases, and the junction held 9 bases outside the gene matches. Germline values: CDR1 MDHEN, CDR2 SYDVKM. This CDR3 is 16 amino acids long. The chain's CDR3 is CASSRGLAEITDTQYF. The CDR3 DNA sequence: TGTGCCAGCAGCCGTGGACTAGCGGAGATAACAGATACGCAGTATTTT.

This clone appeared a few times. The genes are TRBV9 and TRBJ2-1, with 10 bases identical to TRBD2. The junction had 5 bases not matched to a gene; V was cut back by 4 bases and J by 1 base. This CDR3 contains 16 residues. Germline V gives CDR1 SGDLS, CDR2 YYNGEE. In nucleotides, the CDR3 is TGTGCCAGCAGCTTACAGGGACTAGCGTCCTACAATGAGCAGTTCTTC. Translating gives CASSLQGLASYNEQFF.